This record looks at one TCR beta chain sequence and its context. This sample was taken from a study of blood T cell repertoires in COVID-19. Per the original data handling: For nucleated cells, counts were estimated from reference gene primer amplification. Only in-frame clones appear in the TCRdb table, and some are missing; sequencing was by immunoSEQ multiplex PCR. D and trimming come from the DNA, and the V and J calls and clone size come from that table. The sample consists of some 300,000 clones, 85% to 90% of them appearing once. The V end lost 6 bases, the J end lost 0 bases, and 11 bases lay between the germline ends. This CDR3 has 14 amino acids. The germline V gene encodes CDR1 MNHEY and CDR2 SMNVEV (reference sequence).

The sequence derives from a woman in her forties or fifties with COVID-19, enrolled during active disease. The sequencing sample was made of peripheral blood. The rearrangement joins TRBV27 to TRBJ1-2; unclear D gene. DNA of the CDR3: TGTGCCAGCAGATTCGGCGGAGCTAACTATGGCTACACCTTC. As protein: CASRFGGANYGYTF.